Listed below are T cell receptor beta chains from one sample, sequenced in a study of shared clonotypes between healthy human individuals. Profiled with immunoSEQ multiplex PCR; TCRdb holds only in-frame clones, not every one. This table holds roughly 2,000,000 clones, over 85% found once. The specimen sequenced was naive CD8+ T cells sorted from blood. All receptors derive from a man between 18 and 29 years old in good health. CDR3s include the opening cysteine and the closing phenylalanine or tryptophan. D genes are given only for firm matches. Expanded clones are given a class, and other clones once, few, many or no size at all.

CDR3 DNA	CDR3 protein	clone size	D gene	V gene	J gene
TGTGCCAGCAGCTTTCCAAACCAAGAGACCCAGTACTTC	CASSFPNQETQYF	.	.	TRBV7-9	TRBJ2-5
TGTGCCAGCAGTTTCCTACTTCTCGGGACAGGCCCTAATGAAAAACTGTTTTTT	CASSFLLLGTGPNEKLFF	.	TRBD1	TRBV2	TRBJ1-4
TGTGCCAGCAGCTTGGCGGGGGGCGCAGGGAATCAGCCCCAGCATTTT	CASSLAGGAGNQPQHF	.	.	TRBV5-8	TRBJ1-5
TGCGCCAGCAGCGCCCTCGGGGGAGCTAGCACAGATACGCAGTATTTT	CASSALGGASTDTQYF	.	.	TRBV5-1	TRBJ2-3
TGTGCCAGCAGCCGGGCCGAAGAAAACATTCAGTACTTC	CASSRAEENIQYF	.	.	TRBV28	TRBJ2-4
TGCGCCAGCAGCCAAGTTCAGGCGGCGGATGAGCAGTTCTTC	CASSQVQAADEQFF	.	.	TRBV4-1	TRBJ2-1
TGTGCCAGCATGGAGGGGAATAATGAAAAACTGTTTTTT	CASMEGNNEKLFF	.	.	TRBV6-6	TRBJ1-4
TGTGCCAGCAGTTACCGGACAGGGATAAACGAGCAGTACTTC	CASSYRTGINEQYF	.	TRBD1	TRBV6-5	TRBJ2-7
TGTGCCAGCAGTTTAGTCTACAATGAGCAGTTCTTC	CASSLVYNEQFF	.	.	TRBV28	TRBJ2-1
TGTGCCAGTAGTATAGATTCGTGGGACAGGGCTAATGAAAAACTGTTTTTT	CASSIDSWDRANEKLFF	.	TRBD1	TRBV19	TRBJ1-4
TGTGCCAGCAGTTACCCCGGATCCTACGAGCAGTACTTC	CASSYPGSYEQYF	.	.	TRBV6-5	TRBJ2-7
TGTGCCAGCAGCTTAGAGATAGCGGGAGGGCTCAGCCCAGATACGCAGTATTTT	CASSLEIAGGLSPDTQYF	.	TRBD2	TRBV7-9	TRBJ2-3
TGCGCCAGCAGCCCGGGACAGGGGGGATACGAGCAGTACTTC	CASSPGQGGYEQYF	.	TRBD1	TRBV4-3	TRBJ2-7
TGTGCCAGCAGCTTGGGGTTCGCAGGGGGCCCAAATAATTCACCCCTCCACTTT	CASSLGFAGGPNNSPLHF	.	TRBD1	TRBV5-6	TRBJ1-6
TGTGCCAGCAGCCTACCGGGACTAGCGGGAGGCTCCTACGAGCAGTACTTC	CASSLPGLAGGSYEQYF	once	TRBD2	TRBV5-6	TRBJ2-7
TGTGCCAGCAGACTAGCGGGAGGGCCGAAGGAGCAGTACTTC	CASRLAGGPKEQYF	.	TRBD2	TRBV2	TRBJ2-7
TGTGCCAGCAGTGAGGTCCCGGGACGGGGAAGCTCCTATAATTCACCCCTCCACTTT	CASSEVPGRGSSYNSPLHF	.	.	TRBV6-1	TRBJ1-6
TGTGCCAGCAGTAACATTATTACCTACGAGCAGTACTTC	CASSNIITYEQYF	.	.	TRBV6-6	TRBJ2-7
TGTGCCAGCAGCTTACAGGACGAGCAGTACTTC	CASSLQDEQYF	.	.	TRBV7-9	TRBJ2-7
TGCGCCAGCAGCCAAGAGGGCGGGGTAGGACCCACAGATACGCAGTATTTT	CASSQEGGVGPTDTQYF	.	.	TRBV4-3	TRBJ2-3
TGTGCCAGCAGCGACCGGGTCAACTCTGGAAACACCATATATTTT	CASSDRVNSGNTIYF	.	.	TRBV6-1	TRBJ1-3
TGCAGCGTTGAAGCCCTAGGGCAGGGGAACGAGCAGTACTTC	CSVEALGQGNEQYF	.	.	TRBV29-1	TRBJ2-7
TGTGCCAGCAGCCTCATTCCGGGACAGACAGTCTACGAGCAGTACTTC	CASSLIPGQTVYEQYF	.	TRBD1	TRBV14	TRBJ2-7
TGCGCCAGCAGCCAAGAAAATGGCCAGGGGTACGAGCAGTACTTC	CASSQENGQGYEQYF	.	.	TRBV4-1	TRBJ2-7
TGCGCCAGCAGCCAAGATAGTCGGGGGGGGAGCTCCTACAATGAGCAGTTCTTC	CASSQDSRGGSSYNEQFF	.	TRBD2	TRBV4-1	TRBJ2-1
TGTGCCAGCAGCACTAGCGGGAGTGGGAGCTACGAGCAGTACTTC	CASSTSGSGSYEQYF	.	TRBD2	TRBV13	TRBJ2-7
TGTGCCAGCAGTTTGACGGGGGCAGGTACTGAAGCTTTCTTT	CASSLTGAGTEAFF	.	.	TRBV28	TRBJ1-1
TGTGCCTGGAGTGTAGGCGGCTCCGACGAGCAGTACTTC	CAWSVGGSDEQYF	.	.	TRBV30	TRBJ2-7
TGTGCCAGCAGTCCCCTCGGAGATACGCAGTATTTT	CASSPLGDTQYF	.	.	TRBV6-1	TRBJ2-3
TGTGCCATCAGTGACCCATCTTCGGGACTAGCGGGGGACGAGCAGTACTTC	CAISDPSSGLAGDEQYF	.	TRBD2	TRBV10-3	TRBJ2-7
TGCGCCAGCGGCCGACTGAACTCCGGGGAGCTGTTTTTT	CASGRLNSGELFF	.	.	TRBV23-1	TRBJ2-2
TGCGCCAGCAGCCAAGTTCTAGGTTACGAGCAGTACTTC	CASSQVLGYEQYF	.	.	TRBV4-1	TRBJ2-7
TGTGCCAGCATAGATCAGGGAATCTCCTACGAGCAGTACTTC	CASIDQGISYEQYF	.	.	TRBV2	TRBJ2-7
TGTGCCTGGAGTTTGGGGGGCAATGAGCAGTTCTTC	CAWSLGGNEQFF	.	.	TRBV30	TRBJ2-1
TGCGCCAGCAGTGAGTCGATCCTCTCCACTGAAGCTTTCTTT	CASSESILSTEAFF	.	.	TRBV10-1	TRBJ1-1
TGTGCCAGCCTGGGAGGGGAGAACTATGGCTACACCTTC	CASLGGENYGYTF	.	.	TRBV19	TRBJ1-2
TGTGCCAGCAGTATATTTACAGGGGATCCAGAGACCCAGTACTTC	CASSIFTGDPETQYF	.	TRBD1	TRBV2	TRBJ2-5
TGCGCCAGCAGCCCGCGGGGGGACAGGACCTCCTACGAGCAGTACTTC	CASSPRGDRTSYEQYF	.	.	TRBV4-1	TRBJ2-7
TGCGCCAGCAGCCAAGGAGGACTAGCGGAAGAGACCCAGTACTTC	CASSQGGLAEETQYF	.	TRBD2	TRBV4-3	TRBJ2-5
TGTGCCAGCAGCTTCGCGGCTAGCGGGGGTTACGAGCAGTACTTC	CASSFAASGGYEQYF	.	TRBD2	TRBV7-2	TRBJ2-7
TGCGCCAGCAGCTTGAATGAGGTGGAGCAGTACTTC	CASSLNEVEQYF	.	.	TRBV5-1	TRBJ2-7
TGCGCCAGCAGCCACCCGGGACAGGGATATGAGCAGTTCTTC	CASSHPGQGYEQFF	.	TRBD1	TRBV4-1	TRBJ2-1
TGTGCCAGCAGCCACCCCGGTTCCGGACACAATCGATATCATAGCAATCAGCCCCAGCATTTT	CASSHPGSGHNRYHSNQPQHF	.	.	TRBV7-3	TRBJ1-5
TGCGCCACCCAAGGGGGGGGAGCCGAGCAGTACTTC	CATQGGGAEQYF	.	.	TRBV10-2	TRBJ2-7
TGTGCCAGCAGCTTTCGACCTGGGGGCTCTGGAAACACCATATATTTT	CASSFRPGGSGNTIYF	.	.	TRBV11-2	TRBJ1-3
TGTGCCAGCACGCCGGGGCCGAGCTCCTACGAGCAGTACTTC	CASTPGPSSYEQYF	.	.	TRBV6-1	TRBJ2-7
TGCGCCAGCAGCCAGCTGATCGGGGGGGACGGCTACACCTTC	CASSQLIGGDGYTF	.	.	TRBV4-1	TRBJ1-2
TGTGCCAGCAGCGTTAGCGGGGGGGGTGGAGATACGCAGTATTTT	CASSVSGGGGDTQYF	.	TRBD2	TRBV9	TRBJ2-3
TGCGCCAGCAGCTTGTCGTCTTTTTGGGGGGAGAACACCGGGGAGCTGTTTTTT	CASSLSSFWGENTGELFF	.	.	TRBV5-1	TRBJ2-2
TGCGCCAGCAGCTTTCTCCTCGGACAGGGCCCCACCTACGAGCAGTACTTC	CASSFLLGQGPTYEQYF	.	TRBD1	TRBV5-1	TRBJ2-7
TGTGCCAGCAGCATACAGGGCCCCCCCTACGAGCAGTACTTC	CASSIQGPPYEQYF	.	.	TRBV27	TRBJ2-7
TGTGCCAGCAGTTACTCGGAAGGGGCCACTGAAGCTTTCTTT	CASSYSEGATEAFF	.	.	TRBV6-5	TRBJ1-1
TGTGCCAGCAGCCCCCGGGACAGGGTCTACGAGCAGTACTTC	CASSPRDRVYEQYF	.	TRBD1	TRBV5-4	TRBJ2-7